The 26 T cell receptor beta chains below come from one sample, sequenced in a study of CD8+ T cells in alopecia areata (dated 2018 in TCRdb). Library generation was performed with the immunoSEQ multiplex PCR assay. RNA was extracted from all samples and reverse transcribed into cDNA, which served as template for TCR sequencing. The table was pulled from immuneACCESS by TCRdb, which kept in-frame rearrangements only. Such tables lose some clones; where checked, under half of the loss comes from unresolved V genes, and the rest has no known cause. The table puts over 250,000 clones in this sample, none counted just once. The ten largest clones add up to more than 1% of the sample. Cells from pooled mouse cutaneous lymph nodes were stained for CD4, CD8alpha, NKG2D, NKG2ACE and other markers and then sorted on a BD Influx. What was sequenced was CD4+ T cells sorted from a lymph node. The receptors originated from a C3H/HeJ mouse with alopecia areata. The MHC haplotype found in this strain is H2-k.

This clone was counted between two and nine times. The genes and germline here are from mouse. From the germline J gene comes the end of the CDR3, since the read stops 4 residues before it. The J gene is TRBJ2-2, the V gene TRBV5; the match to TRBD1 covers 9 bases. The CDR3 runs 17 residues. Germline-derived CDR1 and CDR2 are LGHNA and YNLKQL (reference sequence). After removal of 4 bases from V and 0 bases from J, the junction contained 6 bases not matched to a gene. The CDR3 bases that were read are TGTGCCAGCAGCCCCCTGGGACAGGGCACAAACACCGGG. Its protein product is CASSPLGQGTNTG. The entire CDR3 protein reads CASSPLGQGTNTGQLYF.

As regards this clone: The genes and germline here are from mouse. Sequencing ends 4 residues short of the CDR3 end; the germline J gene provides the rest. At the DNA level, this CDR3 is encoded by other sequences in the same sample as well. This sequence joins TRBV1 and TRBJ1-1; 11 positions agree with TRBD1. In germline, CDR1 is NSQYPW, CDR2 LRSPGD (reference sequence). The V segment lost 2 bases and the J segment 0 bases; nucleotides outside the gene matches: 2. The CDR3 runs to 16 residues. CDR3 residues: CTCSAPGQGANTEVFF. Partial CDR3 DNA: TGCACCTGCAGTGCACCGGGACAGGGGGCAAACACA.

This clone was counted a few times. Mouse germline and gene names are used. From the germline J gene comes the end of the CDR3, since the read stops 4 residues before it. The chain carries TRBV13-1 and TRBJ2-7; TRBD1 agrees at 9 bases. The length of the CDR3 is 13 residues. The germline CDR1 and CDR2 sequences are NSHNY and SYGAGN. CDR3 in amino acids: CASRGQGGDEQYF. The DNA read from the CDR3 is TGTGCCAGCAGGGGACAGGGAGGGGAT.

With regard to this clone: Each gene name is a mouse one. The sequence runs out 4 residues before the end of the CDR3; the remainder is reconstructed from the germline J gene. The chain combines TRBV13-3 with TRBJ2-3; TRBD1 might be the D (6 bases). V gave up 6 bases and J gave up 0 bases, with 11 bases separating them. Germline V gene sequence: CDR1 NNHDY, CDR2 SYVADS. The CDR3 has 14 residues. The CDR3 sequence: CASMRDNSAETLYF. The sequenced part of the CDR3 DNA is TGTGCCAGCATGAGGGACAATAGTGCAGAA.

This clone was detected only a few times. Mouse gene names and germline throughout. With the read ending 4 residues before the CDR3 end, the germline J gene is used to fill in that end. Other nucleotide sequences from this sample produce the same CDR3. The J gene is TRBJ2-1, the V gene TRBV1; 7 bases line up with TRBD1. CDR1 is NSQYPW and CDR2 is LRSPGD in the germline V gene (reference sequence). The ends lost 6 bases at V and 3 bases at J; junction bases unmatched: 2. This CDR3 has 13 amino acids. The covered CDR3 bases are TGCACCTGCAGGCGGGACAGCTATGCT. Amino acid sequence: CTCRRDSYA. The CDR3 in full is CTCRRDSYAEQFF.

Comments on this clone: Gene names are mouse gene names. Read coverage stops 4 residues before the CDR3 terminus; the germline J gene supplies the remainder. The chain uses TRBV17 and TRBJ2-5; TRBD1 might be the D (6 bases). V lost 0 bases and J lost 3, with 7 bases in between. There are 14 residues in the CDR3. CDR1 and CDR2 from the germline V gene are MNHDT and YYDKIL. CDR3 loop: CASSRERGQDTQYF. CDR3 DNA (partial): TGTGCTAGCAGTAGAGAGAGGGGGCAAGAC.

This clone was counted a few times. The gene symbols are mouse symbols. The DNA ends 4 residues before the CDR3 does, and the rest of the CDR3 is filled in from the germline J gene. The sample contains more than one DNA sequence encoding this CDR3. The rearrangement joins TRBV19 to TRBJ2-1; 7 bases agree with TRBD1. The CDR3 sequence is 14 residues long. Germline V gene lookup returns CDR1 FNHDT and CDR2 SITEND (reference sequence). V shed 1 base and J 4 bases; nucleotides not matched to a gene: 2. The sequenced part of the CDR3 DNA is TGTGCCAGCAGTATAAAGGGACAGTATGCT. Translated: CASSIKGQYA. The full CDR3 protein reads CASSIKGQYAEQFF.

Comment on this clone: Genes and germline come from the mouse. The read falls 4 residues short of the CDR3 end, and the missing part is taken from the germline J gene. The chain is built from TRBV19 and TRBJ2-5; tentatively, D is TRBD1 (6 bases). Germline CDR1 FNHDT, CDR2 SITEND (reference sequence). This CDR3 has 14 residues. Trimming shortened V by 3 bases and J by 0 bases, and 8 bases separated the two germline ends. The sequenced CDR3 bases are TGTGCCAGCAGTACGGACAGAAACCAAGAC. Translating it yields CASSTDRNQD. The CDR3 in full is CASSTDRNQDTQYF.

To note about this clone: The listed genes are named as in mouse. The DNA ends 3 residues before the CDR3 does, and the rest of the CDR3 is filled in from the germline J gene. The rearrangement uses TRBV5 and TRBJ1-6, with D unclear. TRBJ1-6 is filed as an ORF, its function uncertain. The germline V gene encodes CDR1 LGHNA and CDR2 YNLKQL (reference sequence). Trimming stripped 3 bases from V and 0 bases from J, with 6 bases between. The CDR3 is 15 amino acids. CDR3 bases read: TGTGCCAGCAGCCAGGAAAATTCCTATAATTCGCCC. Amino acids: CASSQENSYNSP. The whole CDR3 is CASSQENSYNSPLYF.

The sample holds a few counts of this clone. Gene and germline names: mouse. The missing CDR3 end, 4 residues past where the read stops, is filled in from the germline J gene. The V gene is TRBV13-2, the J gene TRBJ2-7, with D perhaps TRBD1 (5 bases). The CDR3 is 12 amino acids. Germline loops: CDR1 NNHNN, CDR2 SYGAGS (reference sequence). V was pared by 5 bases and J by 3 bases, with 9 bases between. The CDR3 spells CASGTDLYEQYF. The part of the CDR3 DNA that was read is TGTGCCAGCGGGACAGACCTCTAT.

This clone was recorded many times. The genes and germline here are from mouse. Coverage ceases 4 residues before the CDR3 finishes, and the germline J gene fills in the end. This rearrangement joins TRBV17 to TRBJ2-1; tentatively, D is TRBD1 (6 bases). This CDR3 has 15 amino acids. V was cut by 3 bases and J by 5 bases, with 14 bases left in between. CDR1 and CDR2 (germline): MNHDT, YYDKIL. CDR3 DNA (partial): TGTGCTAGCAGTAGTGGGCAGGGGCTGGATGCT. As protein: CASSSGQGLDA. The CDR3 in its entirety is CASSSGQGLDAEQFF.

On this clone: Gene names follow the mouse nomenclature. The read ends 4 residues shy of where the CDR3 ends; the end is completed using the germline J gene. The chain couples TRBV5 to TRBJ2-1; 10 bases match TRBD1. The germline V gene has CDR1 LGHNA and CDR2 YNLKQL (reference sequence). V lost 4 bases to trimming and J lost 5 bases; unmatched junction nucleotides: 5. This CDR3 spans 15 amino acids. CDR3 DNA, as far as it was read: TGTGCCAGCAGCCCGGGACAGGGGCTGGATGCT. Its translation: CASSPGQGLDA. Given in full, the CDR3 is CASSPGQGLDAEQFF.

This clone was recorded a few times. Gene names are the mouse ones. CDR3 amino acids: CASSRAGQWTGGAGAETLYF. The covered CDR3 bases are TGTGCTAGCAGTAGAGCCGGACAGTGGACTGGGGGGGCGGGTGCAGAA. The chain has TRBV17 and TRBJ2-3; TRBD2 agrees at 13 bases. The read ends 4 residues before the CDR3 terminus; that terminus is restored from the germline J gene. Trimming at V came to 1 base and at J to 1 base, leaving 11 bases not matched to a gene. The CDR3 is 20 amino acids. CDR1 is MNHDT, CDR2 YYDKIL, per germline.

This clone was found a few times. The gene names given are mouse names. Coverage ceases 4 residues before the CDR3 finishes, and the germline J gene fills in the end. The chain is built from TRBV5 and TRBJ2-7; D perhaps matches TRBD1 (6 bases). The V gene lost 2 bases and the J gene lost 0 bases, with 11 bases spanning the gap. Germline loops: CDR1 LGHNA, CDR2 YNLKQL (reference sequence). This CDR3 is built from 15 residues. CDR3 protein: CASSQQGQNSYEQYF. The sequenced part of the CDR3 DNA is TGTGCCAGCAGCCAACAGGGACAAAACTCCTAT.

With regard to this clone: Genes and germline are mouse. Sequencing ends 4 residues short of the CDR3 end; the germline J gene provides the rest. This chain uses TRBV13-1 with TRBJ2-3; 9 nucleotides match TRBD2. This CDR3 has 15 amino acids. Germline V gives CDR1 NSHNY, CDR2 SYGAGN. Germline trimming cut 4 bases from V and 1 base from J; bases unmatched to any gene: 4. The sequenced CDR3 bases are TGTGCCAGCAGTTCTTGGGGGGGCGGTGCAGAA. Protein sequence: CASSSWGGGAE. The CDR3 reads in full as CASSSWGGGAETLYF.

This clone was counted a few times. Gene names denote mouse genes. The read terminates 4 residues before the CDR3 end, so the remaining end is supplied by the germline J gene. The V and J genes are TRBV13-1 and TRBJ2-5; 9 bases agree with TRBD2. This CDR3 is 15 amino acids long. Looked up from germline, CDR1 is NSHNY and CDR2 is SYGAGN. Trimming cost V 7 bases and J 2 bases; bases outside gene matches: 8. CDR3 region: CASQLGGRIQDTQYF. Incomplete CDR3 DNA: TGTGCCAGCCAATTGGGGGGGCGGATCCAAGAC.

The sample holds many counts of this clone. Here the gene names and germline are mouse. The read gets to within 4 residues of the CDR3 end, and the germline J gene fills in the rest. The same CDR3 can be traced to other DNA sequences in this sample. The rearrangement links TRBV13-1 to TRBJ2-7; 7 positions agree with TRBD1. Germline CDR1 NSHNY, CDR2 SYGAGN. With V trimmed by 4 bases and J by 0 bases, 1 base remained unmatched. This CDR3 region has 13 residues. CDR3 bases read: TGTGCCAGCAGTCCAGGGGGCTCCTAT. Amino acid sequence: CASSPGGSY. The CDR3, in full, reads CASSPGGSYEQYF.

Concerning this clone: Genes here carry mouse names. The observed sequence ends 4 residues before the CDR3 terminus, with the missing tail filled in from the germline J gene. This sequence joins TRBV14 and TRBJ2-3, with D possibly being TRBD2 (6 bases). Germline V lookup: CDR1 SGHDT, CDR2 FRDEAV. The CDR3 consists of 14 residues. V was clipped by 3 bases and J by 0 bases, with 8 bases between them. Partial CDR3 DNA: TGTGCCAGCAGTTATGGGGGTAGTGCAGAA. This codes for CASSYGGSAE. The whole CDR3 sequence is CASSYGGSAETLYF.

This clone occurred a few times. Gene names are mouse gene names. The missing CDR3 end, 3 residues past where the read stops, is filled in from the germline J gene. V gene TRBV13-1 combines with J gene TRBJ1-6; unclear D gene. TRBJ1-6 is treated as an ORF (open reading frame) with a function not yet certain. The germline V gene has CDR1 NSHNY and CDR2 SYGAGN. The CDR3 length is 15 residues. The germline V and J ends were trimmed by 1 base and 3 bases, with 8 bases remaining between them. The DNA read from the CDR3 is TGTGCCAGCAGTGATTTGGGGAACTATAATTCGCCC. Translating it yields CASSDLGNYNSP. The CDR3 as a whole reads CASSDLGNYNSPLYF.

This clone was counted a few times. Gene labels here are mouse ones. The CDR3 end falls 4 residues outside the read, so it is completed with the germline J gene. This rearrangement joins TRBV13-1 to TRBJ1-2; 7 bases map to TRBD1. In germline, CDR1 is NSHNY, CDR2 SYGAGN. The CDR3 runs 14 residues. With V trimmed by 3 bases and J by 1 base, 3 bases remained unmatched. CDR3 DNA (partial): TGTGCCAGCAGTGCCCGGACAGGAAACTCC. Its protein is CASSARTGNS. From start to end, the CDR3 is CASSARTGNSDYTF.

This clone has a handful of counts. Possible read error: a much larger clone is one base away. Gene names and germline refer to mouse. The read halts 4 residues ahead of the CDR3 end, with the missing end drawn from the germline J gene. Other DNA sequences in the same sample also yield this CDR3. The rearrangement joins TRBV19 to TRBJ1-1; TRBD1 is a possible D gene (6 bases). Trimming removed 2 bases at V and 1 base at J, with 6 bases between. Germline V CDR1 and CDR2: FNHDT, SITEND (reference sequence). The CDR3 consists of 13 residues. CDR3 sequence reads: CASSMGQNTEVFF. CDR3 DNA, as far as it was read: TGTGCCAGCAGTATGGGACAAAACACA.

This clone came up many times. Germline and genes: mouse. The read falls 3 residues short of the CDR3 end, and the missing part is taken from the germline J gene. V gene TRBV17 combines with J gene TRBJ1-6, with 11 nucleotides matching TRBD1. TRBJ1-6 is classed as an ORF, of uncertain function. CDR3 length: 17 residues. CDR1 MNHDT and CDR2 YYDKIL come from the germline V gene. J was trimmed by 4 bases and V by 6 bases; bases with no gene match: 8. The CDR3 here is CASSTGTGGDYNSPLYF. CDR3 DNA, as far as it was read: TGTGCTAGCAGCACCGGGACAGGGGGTGATTATAATTCGCCC.

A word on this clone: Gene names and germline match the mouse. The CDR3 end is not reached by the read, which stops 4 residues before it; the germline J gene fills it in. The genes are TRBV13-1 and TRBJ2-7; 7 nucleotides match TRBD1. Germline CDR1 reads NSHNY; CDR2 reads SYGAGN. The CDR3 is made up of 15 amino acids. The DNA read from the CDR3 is TGTGCCAGCAGTGATGCGGGAAGGGACAGTTAT. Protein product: CASSDAGRDSY. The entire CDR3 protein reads CASSDAGRDSYEQYF.

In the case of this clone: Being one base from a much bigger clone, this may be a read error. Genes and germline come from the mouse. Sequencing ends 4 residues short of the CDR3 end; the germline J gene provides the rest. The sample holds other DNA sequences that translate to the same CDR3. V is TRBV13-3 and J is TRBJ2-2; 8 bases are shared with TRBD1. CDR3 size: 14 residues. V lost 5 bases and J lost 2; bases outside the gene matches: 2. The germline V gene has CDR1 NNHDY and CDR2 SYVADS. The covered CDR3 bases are TGTGCCAGCAGCCGGGACAGGAACACCGGG. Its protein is CASSRDRNTG. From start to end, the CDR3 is CASSRDRNTGQLYF.

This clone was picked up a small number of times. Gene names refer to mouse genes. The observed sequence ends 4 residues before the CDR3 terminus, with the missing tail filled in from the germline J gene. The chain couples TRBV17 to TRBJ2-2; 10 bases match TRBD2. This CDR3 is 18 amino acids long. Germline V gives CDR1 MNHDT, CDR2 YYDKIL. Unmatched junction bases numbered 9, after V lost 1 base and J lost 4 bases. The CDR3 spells CASSRGLGGRIGTGQLYF. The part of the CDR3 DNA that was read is TGTGCTAGCAGTAGAGGGCTGGGGGGGCGAATCGGCACCGGG.

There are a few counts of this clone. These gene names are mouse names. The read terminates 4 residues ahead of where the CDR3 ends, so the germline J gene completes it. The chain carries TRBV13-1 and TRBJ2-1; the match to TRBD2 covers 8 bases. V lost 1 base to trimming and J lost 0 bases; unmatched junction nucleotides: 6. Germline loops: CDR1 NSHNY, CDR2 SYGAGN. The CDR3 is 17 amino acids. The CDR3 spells CASSDPRLGNNYAEQFF. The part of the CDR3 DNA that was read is TGTGCCAGCAGTGATCCAAGACTGGGGAATAACTATGCT.